The 20 T cell receptor beta chains in this list originate from one sample, sequenced in a study of monozygotic twins with inflammatory bowel disease. Following a re-call of the 5' RACE reads, TCRdb has one entry per CDR3 protein and lacks DNA. This listing includes a few hundred thousand distinct CDR3 sequences. The specimen sequenced was blood. Receptors originate from a human donor with ulcerative colitis or Crohn's disease, or a healthy co-twin of an affected twin (not recorded which).

V gene TRBV5-1 combines with J gene TRBJ2-3; TCRdb calls TRBD1, which cannot be checked without DNA. Germline CDR1 and CDR2: SGHRS and YFSETQ. This CDR3 spans 14 amino acids. Here the CDR3 reads CASSSGGTRDTQYF. The full variable domain, completed using reference TRBV5-1 and TRBJ2-3, is KAGVTQTPRYLIKTRGQQVTLSCSPISGHRSVSWYQQTPGQGLQFLFEYFSETQRNKGNFPGRFSGRQFSNSRSEMNVSTLELGDSALYLCASSSGGTRDTQYFGPGTRLTVL.

This sequence joins TRBV28 and TRBJ1-1; TCRdb picks TRBD1, but there is no DNA to check that call. From germline, CDR1 is MDHEN and CDR2 SYDVKM. The CDR3 sequence is 15 residues long. The CDR3 sequence: CASSAPRGQNTEAFF.

The chain recombines TRBV7-2 with TRBJ1-1. Germline CDR1 SGHTA, CDR2 FQGNSA. The CDR3 spans 13 residues. The CDR3: CASSLRRETEAFF.

V gene TRBV12-3 or TRBV12-4 combines with J gene TRBJ1-5. The CDR3 has 13 amino acids. The CDR3 loop is CASSFADPLTQHF.

The J gene is TRBJ2-3, the V gene TRBV9; checking the TCRdb D call of TRBD1 is not possible without DNA. Germline V gene lookup returns CDR1 SGDLS and CDR2 YYNGEE. The CDR3 loop spans 16 amino acids. CDR3 loop: CANSVSVTGSTDTQYF. Complete variable domain (other parts from reference TRBV9 and TRBJ2-3): DSGVTQTPKHLITATGQRVTLRCSPRSGDLSVYWYQQSLDQGLQFLIQYYNGEERAKGNILERFSAQQFPDLHSELNLSSLELGDSALYFCANSVSVTGSTDTQYFGPGTRLTVL.

The chain has TRBV5-4 and TRBJ2-7; TCRdb lists TRBD1, though no DNA is available to test this call. This CDR3 region has 15 residues. Germline CDR1 SGHNT, CDR2 YYREEE (reference sequence). The CDR3 loop reads CASSLAGTENYEQYF. Using reference TRBV5-4 and TRBJ2-7 for the parts outside the CDR3, the full variable domain is ETGVTQSPTHLIKTRGQQVTLRCSSQSGHNTVSWYQQALGQGPQFIFQYYREEENGRGNFPPRFSGLQFPNYSSELNVNALELDDSALYLCASSLAGTENYEQYFGPGTRLTVT.

The chain carries TRBV4-3 and TRBJ2-5; TCRdb designates TRBD1, a call that cannot be tested without DNA. Germline assignment: CDR1 LGHNA and CDR2 YSLEER. The CDR3 spans 15 residues. This chain's CDR3 is CASSQDKGAGETQYF.

The rearrangement uses TRBV10-3 and TRBJ1-1. Germline V gives CDR1 ENHRY, CDR2 SYGVKD. The CDR3 covers 12 residues. The CDR3 sequence is CAITSDVNEAFF.

This sequence joins TRBV20-1 and TRBJ2-7; without DNA, the TCRdb call of TRBD1 cannot be checked. CDR3 length: 14 residues. Germline V gives CDR1 DFQATT, CDR2 SNEGSKA (reference sequence). CDR3 loop: CSAKGQGRTYEQYF.

This chain links TRBV7-9 with TRBJ2-1. CDR1 is SEHNR, CDR2 FQNEAQ, per germline (reference sequence). The CDR3 is 13 residues long. The CDR3 sequence: CASSSLVGERQFF.

The chain links TRBV7-2 to TRBJ1-4; the D call of TRBD1 rests on TCRdb alone, since no DNA is present to check it. The germline gives CDR1 SGHTA, CDR2 FQGNSA. This CDR3 has 14 amino acids. CDR3 sequence reads: CASSLGGNDEKLFF.

The chain uses TRBV6-2 or TRBV6-3 and TRBJ2-1; TCRdb reports TRBD2, a call that lacks DNA to check it against. This CDR3 region has 14 residues. The germline gives CDR1 MNHEY, CDR2 SVGEGT. This chain's CDR3 is CASSFGPPPNEQFF.

The chain carries TRBV21-1 and TRBJ2-2; TCRdb calls TRBD1, which cannot be checked without DNA. TRBV21-1 is assigned pseudogene status. CDR3 size: 14 residues. CDR3 residues: CARSGQANTGELFF.

This chain links TRBV29-1 with TRBJ2-2; TCRdb's D call of TRBD1 is untestable without DNA. This CDR3 spans 13 amino acids. CDR1 is SQVTM, CDR2 ANQGSEA, per germline. CDR3 sequence: CSVIRTGAGELFF.

This chain joins TRBV29-1 and TRBJ2-3. The CDR3 is made up of 11 amino acids. Germline V gene data show CDR1 as SQVTM and CDR2 as ANQGSEA. The CDR3 protein is CSHPSTDTQYF.

The V call is TRBV12-3 or TRBV12-4, the J call TRBJ1-1; the D gene TCRdb calls, TRBD1, cannot be checked with no DNA. This CDR3 has 14 residues. CDR3 residues: CASNRDTANTEAFF.

This chain links TRBV19 with TRBJ2-7. Germline CDR1 is LNHDA and CDR2 is SQIVND (reference sequence). This CDR3 is built from 13 residues. CDR3 region: CATSGTGAYEQYF.

V is TRBV5-1 and J is TRBJ1-1; the TCRdb D gene call, TRBD1, has no DNA to confirm it. This CDR3 has 14 amino acids. Germline CDR1 reads SGHRS; CDR2 reads YFSETQ. The CDR3 spells CASSLVAGQTEAFF.

The chain joins TRBV10-1 to TRBJ1-6; there is no DNA to check the TCRdb D call of TRBD1. Germline CDR1 WNHNN, CDR2 SYGVQD (reference sequence). The CDR3 runs 19 residues. The CDR3 sequence is CASSSEGQGTSSYNSPLHF.

This chain connects TRBV6-6 to TRBJ1-1. The CDR3 covers 13 residues. The germline CDR1 and CDR2 sequences are MNHNY and SVGAGI (reference sequence). The CDR3 sequence: CASSYEARTEAFF.